These 21 T cell receptor beta chains were all obtained from the same sample, sequenced in a study of blood T cell repertoires in COVID-19. Clones were read by immunoSEQ multiplex PCR, and TCRdb kept only the in-frame ones, dropping some. The data hold approximately 70,000 clones, with 70% to 90% observed a single time. The specimen sequenced was peripheral blood. These receptors all stem from a human donor in a cohort sampled during active COVID-19.

A single count supports this clone. This rearrangement joins TRBV27 to TRBJ2-1, with D possibly TRBD2 on 6 matching bases. Germline V lookup: CDR1 MNHEY, CDR2 SMNVEV (reference sequence). V lost 6 bases and J lost 6, with 9 bases in between. The CDR3 loop spans 12 amino acids. CDR3 loop: CASSTLANEQFF. CDR3 DNA: TGTGCCAGCAGCACACTAGCCAATGAGCAGTTCTTC.

CDR3 loop: CASSPDRGSYNEQFF. For the CDR3, the DNA is TGTGCCAGCAGCCCGGACAGGGGCTCCTACAATGAGCAGTTCTTC. The chain employs TRBV7-9 and TRBJ2-1; 9 bases align to TRBD1. Germline CDR1 reads SEHNR; CDR2 reads FQNEAQ (reference sequence). This CDR3 has 15 amino acids. V trimming: 5 bases; J trimming: 0 bases; junction bases outside the gene matches: 2. The whole variable domain, filled in from reference TRBV7-9 and TRBJ2-1, reads DTGVSQNPRHKITKRGQNVTFRCDPISEHNRLYWYRQTLGQGPEFLTYFQNEAQLEKSRLLSDRFSAERPKGSFSTLEIQRTEQGDSAMYLCASSPDRGSYNEQFFGPGTRLTVL.

The gene calls are TRBV7-9 and TRBJ2-3, with 8 bases lining up with TRBD1. Germline values: CDR1 SEHNR, CDR2 FQNEAQ (reference sequence). Trimming cost V 5 bases and J 2 bases; bases outside gene matches: 15. This CDR3 has 18 residues. CDR3 sequence reads: CASSAGPGTGKNTDTQYF. The CDR3, as DNA: TGTGCCAGCAGCGCCGGGCCCGGGACAGGAAAAAACACAGATACGCAGTATTTT.

This clone was picked up a small number of times. This rearrangement joins TRBV19 to TRBJ1-1, with 8 bases aligning to TRBD1. CDR1 and CDR2 from the germline V gene are LNHDA and SQIVND (reference sequence). Trimming took 4 bases from V and 5 from J; bases not matched to a gene: 9. The CDR3 consists of 15 residues. CDR3 sequence reads: CASSTGQGDWTEAFF. The CDR3 region has the DNA TGTGCCAGTAGTACCGGACAGGGTGATTGGACTGAAGCTTTCTTT.

CDR3 residues: CASSPPSGQRYEQYF. The CDR3 DNA reads TGTGCCAGCAGTCCACCTAGCGGACAACGCTACGAGCAGTACTTC. The chain carries TRBV27 and TRBJ2-7; 7 nucleotides align to TRBD2. Germline lookup yields CDR1 MNHEY and CDR2 SMNVEV (reference sequence). The CDR3 is made up of 15 amino acids. Unmatched junction bases numbered 10, after V lost 5 bases and J lost 3 bases.

V usage is TRBV18 and J usage is TRBJ2-7, with unresolved D. CDR1 and CDR2 from the germline V gene are KGHSH and LQKENI. Trimming left V 2 bases short and J 2 bases short, with 4 bases between. CDR3 length: 12 amino acids. The CDR3 sequence is CASSPNTYEQYF. CDR3 nucleotide sequence: TGTGCCAGCTCACCAAACACCTACGAGCAGTACTTC.

The V call is TRBV2, the J call TRBJ2-7; 8 nucleotides match TRBD1. From germline, CDR1 is SNHLY and CDR2 FYNNEI. The CDR3 runs 15 residues. J was trimmed by 4 bases and V by 6 bases; bases with no gene match: 11. The CDR3 sequence: CASRPDRGISYEQYF. CDR3 coding DNA: TGTGCCAGCAGACCCGACAGGGGAATCTCGTACGAGCAGTACTTC.

The rearrangement links TRBV7-2 to TRBJ2-1, with 12 bases lining up with TRBD2. V lost 1 base, J lost 14 bases, and 9 bases stayed unmatched. The CDR3 is 15 residues long. Germline lookup yields CDR1 SGHTA and CDR2 FQGNSA. The CDR3 here is CASSLGVSSGGAEFF. DNA for the CDR3: TGTGCCAGCAGCTTAGGGGTATCTAGCGGGGGGGCGGAGTTCTTC.

V gene TRBV6-6 combines with J gene TRBJ1-5, with D maybe TRBD1 (6 bases). The germline V and J ends were trimmed by 0 bases and 3 bases, with 12 bases remaining between them. Germline V lookup: CDR1 MNHNY, CDR2 SVGAGI (reference sequence). This CDR3 has 16 residues. CDR3 region: CASSYSGAGANQPQHF. Here the CDR3 DNA reads TGTGCCAGCAGTTACTCGGGGGCAGGGGCCAATCAGCCCCAGCATTTT.

The chain links TRBV3-1 (or the pseudogene TRBV3-2) to TRBJ2-7, with 15 bases identical to TRBD2. The CDR3 loop spans 15 amino acids. Germline CDR1 reads LGHDT; CDR2 reads YNNKEL (reference sequence). V shed 6 bases, J shed 4 bases, and the junction held 4 bases outside the gene matches. The CDR3 spells CASRRTSGGAYEQYF. CDR3 DNA sequence: TGTGCCAGCAGGAGGACTAGCGGGGGGGCTTACGAGCAGTACTTC.

The rearrangement links TRBV5-4 to TRBJ2-3; TRBD2 might be the D (5 bases). Trimming shortened V by 5 bases and J by 4 bases, and 17 bases separated the two germline ends. Germline V gene sequence: CDR1 SGHNT, CDR2 YYREEE (reference sequence). The length of the CDR3 is 15 residues. The CDR3: CASRIGGSTSDTQYF. The CDR3 DNA reads TGTGCCAGCAGAATAGGTGGGAGTACGTCAGATACGCAGTATTTT.

The chain uses TRBV5-1 and TRBJ2-1; D is ambiguous. This CDR3 has 13 amino acids. Germline assignment: CDR1 SGHRS and CDR2 YFSETQ. V dropped 0 bases and J dropped 8 bases, with 9 bases sitting between them. CDR3 in amino acids: CASSLGSVDEQFF. Written as DNA, the CDR3 is TGCGCCAGCAGCTTGGGATCGGTAGATGAGCAGTTCTTC.

The CDR3 spells CASSSGQGKSWDQPQHF. In DNA, the CDR3 is TGTGCCAGCAGCTCGGGACAGGGTAAATCTTGGGATCAGCCCCAGCATTTT. The chain joins TRBV11-2 to TRBJ1-5; 9 bases align to TRBD1. J lost 5 bases, V lost 4 bases, and 12 bases had no gene match. Per the germline V gene, CDR1 is SGHAT and CDR2 is FQNNGV. This CDR3 region has 17 residues.

The rearrangement links TRBV11-2 to TRBJ2-3, with D unresolved. The ends were cut back, 5 bases at V and 6 bases at J, with 12 bases in the middle. The CDR3 is 13 amino acids. Germline assignment: CDR1 SGHAT and CDR2 FQNNGV. The CDR3 bases are TGTGCCAGCAGCCTAGTTCTGAGGGATACGCAGTATTTT. Translating gives CASSLVLRDTQYF.

The CDR3 sequence: CASSQDPSGGAVETQYF. CDR3 DNA: TGCGCCAGCAGCCAGGACCCTAGCGGGGGGGCCGTAGAGACCCAGTACTTC. This sequence joins TRBV4-3 and TRBJ2-5; 12 nucleotides match TRBD2. This CDR3 spans 17 amino acids. Trimming cost V 3 bases and J 4 bases; bases outside gene matches: 9. Germline loops: CDR1 LGHNA, CDR2 YSLEER.

The rearrangement uses TRBV2 and TRBJ1-5; TRBD1 aligns across 11 bases. Losses at the gene ends were 7 bases for V and 5 bases for J; bases not matched to a gene: 4. Germline V CDR1 and CDR2: SNHLY, FYNNEI. The CDR3 has 14 amino acids. As DNA, the CDR3 is TGTGCCAGCAAGAGGACAGGGGGCGATCAGCCCCAGCATTTT. This encodes CASKRTGGDQPQHF.

CDR3 sequence: CASTQTGSNQPQHF. The DNA for the CDR3 is TGTGCCAGCACCCAGACAGGGAGCAATCAGCCCCAGCATTTT. The rearrangement joins TRBV25-1 to TRBJ1-5, with 7 bases that match TRBD1. CDR1 and CDR2 (germline): MGHDK, SYGVNS. The CDR3 loop spans 14 amino acids. The V gene end was trimmed by 7 bases and the J gene end by 1 base; junction bases not matched to a gene: 4.

The chain has TRBV28 and TRBJ2-7, with 8 positions matching TRBD2. The CDR3 extends over 14 amino acids. The J segment lost 0 bases and the V segment lost 6 bases, leaving 4 bases of the junction unmatched. Germline CDR1 MDHEN, CDR2 SYDVKM. Here the CDR3 DNA reads TGTGCCAGCAGGGCGGGAGGTAGCTCCTACGAGCAGTACTTC. Its translation: CASRAGGSSYEQYF. The whole variable domain, remainder taken from reference TRBV28 and TRBJ2-7, is DVKVTQSSRYLVKRTGEKVFLECVQDMDHENMFWYRQDPGLGLRLIYFSYDVKMKEKGDIPEGYSVSREKKERFSLILESASTNQTSMYLCASRAGGSSYEQYFGPGTRLTVT.

The rearrangement links TRBV7-2 to TRBJ1-1; D perhaps matches TRBD1 (5 bases). V was clipped by 1 base and J by 5 bases, with 14 bases between them. The germline gives CDR1 SGHTA, CDR2 FQGNSA. The CDR3 runs 15 residues. The CDR3 DNA follows: TGTGCCAGCAGCTTAGGACTAGGGGCGCAGACTGAAGCTTTCTTT. It codes for CASSLGLGAQTEAFF.

The chain has TRBV18 and TRBJ1-5; no clear D. Per the germline V gene, CDR1 is KGHSH and CDR2 is LQKENI. The CDR3 is made up of 16 amino acids. V shed 0 bases and J shed 2 bases, with 11 bases lying between them. The DNA of the CDR3 is TGTGCCAGCTCACCACCCCGCGGGAAGGGCAATCAGCCCCAGCATTTT. This codes for CASSPPRGKGNQPQHF.

The chain couples TRBV19 to TRBJ2-2; D unclear. The ends were cut back, 3 bases at V and 0 bases at J, with 11 bases in the middle. The CDR3 runs to 16 residues. The germline V gene has CDR1 LNHDA and CDR2 SQIVND (reference sequence). The CDR3 is CASSIRLSSNTGELFF. The DNA of the CDR3 is TGTGCCAGTAGTATCCGTCTATCATCGAACACCGGGGAGCTGTTTTTT.